The 10 T cell receptor beta chains in this list originate from one sample, sequenced in a study of Graves' ophthalmopathy and Graves' hyperthyroidism. Amplified material comprised TCR beta CDR3 regions derived from RNA transcripts. Scientists carried out first-round RT-PCR using HTBI primers and then a second-round multiplex PCR. Via MiXCR, TCRdb re-called the multiplex PCR reads, giving one row per CDR3 protein. The sample lists around 600,000 distinct CDR3 sequences; approximately 39% were seen once. Sequenced input: peripheral blood. These receptors all stem from an adult man with Graves' ophthalmopathy.

The J gene is TRBJ2-7, the V gene TRBV20-1; D ambiguous. Trimming left V 3 bases short and J 5 bases short, with 11 bases between. This CDR3 region has 12 residues. Looked up from germline, CDR1 is DFQATT and CDR2 is SNEGSKA (reference sequence). CDR3 residues: CSASPSAHEQYF. The CDR3 DNA reads as TGCAGTGCTAGCCCCTCAGCCCACGAGCAGTACTTC.

J is TRBJ2-5 and V is TRBV6-6; no reliable D call. Trimming took off 0 bases at V and 1 base at J, with 9 bases between the two ends. Germline-derived CDR1 and CDR2 are MNHNY and SVGAGI (reference sequence). The CDR3 loop spans 15 amino acids. In nucleotides, the CDR3 is TGTGCCAGCAGTTACTCGTCCACTGGCCAAGAGACCCAGTACTTC. Translated: CASSYSSTGQETQYF.

This chain connects TRBV10-3 to TRBJ1-5, with D maybe TRBD1 (6 bases). V was pared by 5 bases and J by 7 bases, with 15 bases between. Germline V gene lookup returns CDR1 ENHRY and CDR2 SYGVKD. This CDR3 comprises 14 residues. The CDR3 nucleotides read TGTGCCATCAGTCCAGGGGTAGGACGACAGCCCCAGCATTTT. It codes for CAISPGVGRQPQHF.

The chain carries TRBV12-3 or TRBV12-4 and TRBJ2-2; D is unresolved. CDR3 length: 12 residues. V was cut by 7 bases and J by 6 bases, with 9 bases left in between. In DNA, the CDR3 is TGTGCCAGCACCGAGTCGGCCGGGGAGCTGTTTTTT. It is translated as CASTESAGELFF.

This clonotype occurred many times. The chain has TRBV29-1 and TRBJ1-2, with 9 positions matching TRBD1. Germline V CDR1 and CDR2: SQVTM, ANQGSEA. V lost 1 base to trimming and J lost 4 bases; unmatched junction nucleotides: 7. The CDR3 sequence is 15 residues long. The CDR3 is CSVEGRTGVGYGYTF. The CDR3 DNA sequence: TGCAGCGTTGAAGGAAGGACAGGGGTTGGCTATGGCTACACCTTC.

Regarding this clonotype: A much larger clone lies one base from this, so it may be a read error. This rearrangement joins TRBV9 to TRBJ1-1; unclear D gene. CDR1 is SGDLS and CDR2 is YYNGEE in the germline V gene. CDR3 size: 15 residues. V lost 3 bases, J lost 2 bases, and 14 bases lay in between. The CDR3 sequence: CASSAHQDPNTEAFF. The CDR3 nucleotides are TGTGCCAGCAGCGCACACCAGGACCCTAACACTGAAGCTTTCTTT.

This clonotype was detected a few times. The V and J genes are TRBV12-5 and TRBJ1-5; 7 bases are shared with TRBD1. V trimming: 1 base; J trimming: 3 bases; junction bases outside the gene matches: 6. This CDR3 is built from 16 residues. The germline gives CDR1 LGHNT, CDR2 FRNRAP. The CDR3 nucleotides read TGTGCTAGTGGTTTGGGGAACAGGGGTTTCAATCAGCCCCAGCATTTT. Protein: CASGLGNRGFNQPQHF.

This clonotype was recorded at least ten times. This chain uses TRBV12-3 or TRBV12-4 with TRBJ1-5; D is unresolved. The CDR3 runs to 14 residues. The germline V and J ends were trimmed by 6 bases and 5 bases, with 14 bases remaining between them. CDR3: CASSKLRIDQPQHF. The CDR3 DNA follows: TGTGCCAGCAGCAAACTGAGAATTGATCAGCCCCAGCATTTT.

J is TRBJ1-4 and V is TRBV5-4; TRBD1 might be the D (5 bases). V was clipped by 4 bases and J by 4 bases, with 11 bases between them. CDR1 and CDR2 (germline): SGHNT, YYREEE (reference sequence). The CDR3 sequence is 14 residues long. CDR3 DNA sequence: TGTGCCAGCAGCCGAGACAGATTTAATGAAAAACTGTTTTTT. Its protein is CASSRDRFNEKLFF.

This clonotype was detected a few times. V and J are TRBV7-9 and TRBJ1-3, with a weak D call TRBD1 (5 bases). The CDR3 has 15 amino acids. The V gene lost 5 bases and the J gene lost 5 bases, with 16 bases spanning the gap. The germline CDR1 and CDR2 sequences are SEHNR and FQNEAQ (reference sequence). CDR3 protein: CASSRVGWGRNTIYF. The DNA of the CDR3 is TGTGCCAGCAGCCGAGTAGGATGGGGACGAAACACCATATATTTT.